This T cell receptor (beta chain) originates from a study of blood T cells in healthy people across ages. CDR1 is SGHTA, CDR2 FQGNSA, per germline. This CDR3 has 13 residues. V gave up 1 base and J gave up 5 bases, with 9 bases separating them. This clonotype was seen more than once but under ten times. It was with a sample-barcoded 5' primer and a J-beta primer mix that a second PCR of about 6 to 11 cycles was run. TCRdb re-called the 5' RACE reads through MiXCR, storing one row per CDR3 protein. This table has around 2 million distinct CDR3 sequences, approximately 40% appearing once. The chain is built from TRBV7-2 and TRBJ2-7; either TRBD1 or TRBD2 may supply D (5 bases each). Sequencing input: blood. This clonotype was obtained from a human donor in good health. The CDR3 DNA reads TGTGCCAGCAGCTTAGTAATGGGGGACGAGCAGTACTTC. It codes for CASSLVMGDEQYF.